Listed here are 8 T cell receptor beta chains from one sample, sequenced in a study of T cells in narcolepsy (dated by TCRdb to between 2017 and 2018). The library was obtained by the immunoSEQ multiplex PCR assay. TCRdb provides this immuneACCESS table in a form limited to in-frame rearrangements. Some clones are lacking; in checked studies, under half of them reflect an unresolved V gene, and why the rest are absent is not known. Here the sample has 30,000 to 35,000 clones; 82% occur a single time. The leading ten clones occupy approximately 2.7% of the sample. Input material: CD45RA- memory CD4+ T cells from PBMCs. Sample cell subset or site, as interpreted from the label and publication: memory T cells sorted ex vivo from peripheral blood. Source of these receptors: a human donor with narcolepsy.

The gene calls are TRBV5-5 and TRBJ2-7; 10 bases map to TRBD2. The V gene end was trimmed by 4 bases and the J gene end by 5 bases; junction bases not matched to a gene: 9. The germline gives CDR1 SGHKS, CDR2 YYEKEE (reference sequence). CDR3 size: 15 residues. CDR3 protein: CASSPPSGRANEQYF. The CDR3 coding sequence is TGTGCCAGCAGCCCTCCTAGCGGGAGAGCGAACGAGCAGTACTTC.

This chain joins TRBV28 and TRBJ1-4; D possibly corresponds to TRBD1 (6 bases). The CDR3 loop spans 18 amino acids. The V end lost 6 bases, the J end lost 3 bases, and 23 bases lay between the germline ends. Germline CDR1 reads MDHEN; CDR2 reads SYDVKM. The CDR3 spells CASSPPGHPRLANEKLFF. The CDR3 DNA follows: TGTGCCAGCAGCCCCCCGGGACATCCGAGGTTGGCTAATGAAAAACTGTTTTTT.

The CDR3 DNA follows: TGTGCCAGCAGCTTGGGCGGGATTACAGGGGGCTACGAGCAGTACTTC. It specifies CASSLGGITGGYEQYF. The chain links TRBV5-4 to TRBJ2-7, with TRBD1 matching over 8 bases. CDR1 SGHNT and CDR2 YYREEE come from the germline V gene (reference sequence). V shed 0 bases, J shed 3 bases, and the junction held 8 bases outside the gene matches. The CDR3 extends over 16 amino acids.

In the case of this clone: This CDR3 fails to terminate in the conserved phenylalanine or tryptophan, so it likely reflects a read error. V is TRBV10-1 and J is TRBJ1-6; TRBD1 matches at 7 bases. The CDR3 spans 15 residues. The germline V gene has CDR1 WNHNN and CDR2 SYGVQD (reference sequence). Germline trimming cut 6 bases from V and 6 bases from J; bases unmatched to any gene: 8. CDR3 residues: CASSRGTDPNSPLHS. In nucleotides, the CDR3 is TGCGCCAGCAGCCGCGGGACAGATCCTAATTCACCCCTCCACTCT.

The J gene is TRBJ2-3, the V gene TRBV25-1, with TRBD1 matching over 8 bases. Trimming removed 8 bases from V and 4 bases from J; junction bases left unmatched: 14. The CDR3 covers 16 residues. CDR1 is MGHDK, CDR2 SYGVNS, per germline. The CDR3 protein is CASFGPGQGEADTQYF. CDR3 nucleotide sequence: TGTGCCAGCTTCGGCCCTGGACAGGGTGAAGCAGATACGCAGTATTTT.

The chain has TRBV7-2 and TRBJ2-1; D may be TRBD2 (6 bases). Trimming shortened V by 1 base and J by 10 bases, and 14 bases separated the two germline ends. Germline lookup yields CDR1 SGHTA and CDR2 FQGNSA. The CDR3 runs 14 residues. CDR3 nucleotide sequence: TGTGCCAGCAGCTTAGTGGGGCGGGGCAAGGAGCAGTTCTTC. This codes for CASSLVGRGKEQFF.

The chain has TRBV7-9 and TRBJ2-1; 10 positions agree with TRBD2. This CDR3 has 15 residues. V lost 5 bases and J lost 8; bases outside the gene matches: 9. Per the germline V gene, CDR1 is SEHNR and CDR2 is FQNEAQ (reference sequence). CDR3 bases: TGTGCCAGCAGCCGACAAGCGGGAGGGAGCGATGAGCAGTTCTTC. Amino acids: CASSRQAGGSDEQFF.

This chain links TRBV5-4 with TRBJ2-5; 10 bases align to TRBD1. This CDR3 has 15 amino acids. V lost 7 bases to trimming and J lost 4 bases; unmatched junction nucleotides: 10. Germline CDR1 reads SGHNT; CDR2 reads YYREEE (reference sequence). The CDR3 sequence: CASLRGQGSSETQYF. For the CDR3, the DNA is TGTGCCAGCTTGCGGGGACAGGGGTCCTCAGAGACCCAGTACTTC.